One sample yielded the 2 T cell receptor beta chains listed below, sequenced in a study of molecular identifiers for immune sequencing clone quantification. From the PCR reads, TCRdb called clonotypes with MiXCR, one entry per CDR3 protein. Of over 600,000 distinct CDR3 sequences detected, nearly 20% appear once; the ten largest clones hold roughly 0.83%. Sequencing was performed on naive CD8+ T cells from blood, with Jurkat cell RNA spiked in. As to subset: FACS-sorted CD8+CD4-CCR7+CD45RA+ naive T cells. All receptors come from a human donor in good health. Some libraries in this study had Jurkat cell RNA spiked in.

The gene calls are TRBV6-2 or TRBV6-3 and TRBJ1-2; tentatively, D is TRBD1 (6 bases). The CDR3 runs to 13 residues. Trimming removed 7 bases at V and 4 bases at J, with 13 bases between. Germline V gene sequence: CDR1 MNHEY, CDR2 SVGEGT. CDR3 protein: CASNHGQPYGYTF. The CDR3 nucleotides read TGTGCCAGCAATCATGGACAGCCCTATGGCTACACCTTC.

This clonotype appeared many times. The J gene is TRBJ2-5, the V gene TRBV7-6, with D uncertain. V was cut by 7 bases and J by 6 bases, with 3 bases left in between. Germline lookup yields CDR1 SGHVS and CDR2 FNYEAQ. The CDR3 totals 9 residues. The CDR3 sequence is CASNQTQYF. CDR3 bases: TGTGCCAGCAACCAGACCCAGTACTTC.